The clone carrying this T cell receptor beta chain came up many times. What it binds is unknown. This record belongs to a study of CD8 T cells in ankylosing spondylitis. TCRdb independently ran MiXCR on the 5' RACE reads; one entry per CDR3 protein. The profile shows about 220,000 distinct CDR3 sequences, just under 7.5% of them singletons. Regarding the study as a whole: A TCR beta motif of several highly homologous variants seemed to mark ankylosing spondylitis blood.

The sample taken for sequencing was blood, either unsorted or a sorted T cell fraction (not recorded which). The sequence was obtained from a male donor with ankylosing spondylitis.

The CDR3 nucleotides are TGTGCCAGCAGCCAAGAACGGGGAAGGACAGATACGCAGTATTTT. As protein: CASSQERGRTDTQYF. This chain links TRBV3-1 with TRBJ2-3; TRBD2 is a possible D gene (5 bases). Germline CDR1 LGHDT, CDR2 YNNKEL (reference sequence). This CDR3 spans 15 amino acids. The V end lost 0 bases, the J end lost 3 bases, and 10 bases lay between the germline ends.